This TCR beta chain was observed in a study of cytomegalovirus exposure and HLA in healthy donors. The study, taken as a whole, reports: While the bulk of TCR sequences proved rare, some public TCRs turned up in many donors. A few CMV-associated chains were confirmed in vitro to be specific for CMV antigens. 150 to 200 TCR beta chains were listed as cytomegalovirus-associated.

The data were produced by immunoSEQ multiplex PCR, yet TCRdb's version contains in-frame clones alone and is incomplete. The repertoire includes some 310,000 clones, 88% of them detected once, and around 0.91% sits in the top ten. Separation from the 666-subject first cohort characterized the approximately 130-subject validation cohort, to which the donors belonged. Germline V lookup: CDR1 SGHRS, CDR2 YFSETQ. With 5 bases clipped from V and 2 bases from J, the junction kept 9 bases outside the gene matches. The CDR3 is 16 amino acids. Concerning this clone: Antigen unknown.

What was sequenced was PBMCs. The rearrangement uses TRBV5-1 and TRBJ2-2, with TRBD1 matching 7 bases. The TCR sequence derives from a man aged 30-40 years in good health and CMV-seronegative. Here the CDR3 reads CASRLWTGTNTGELFF. The CDR3 bases are TGCGCCAGCAGATTATGGACAGGAACCAACACCGGGGAGCTGTTTTTT.